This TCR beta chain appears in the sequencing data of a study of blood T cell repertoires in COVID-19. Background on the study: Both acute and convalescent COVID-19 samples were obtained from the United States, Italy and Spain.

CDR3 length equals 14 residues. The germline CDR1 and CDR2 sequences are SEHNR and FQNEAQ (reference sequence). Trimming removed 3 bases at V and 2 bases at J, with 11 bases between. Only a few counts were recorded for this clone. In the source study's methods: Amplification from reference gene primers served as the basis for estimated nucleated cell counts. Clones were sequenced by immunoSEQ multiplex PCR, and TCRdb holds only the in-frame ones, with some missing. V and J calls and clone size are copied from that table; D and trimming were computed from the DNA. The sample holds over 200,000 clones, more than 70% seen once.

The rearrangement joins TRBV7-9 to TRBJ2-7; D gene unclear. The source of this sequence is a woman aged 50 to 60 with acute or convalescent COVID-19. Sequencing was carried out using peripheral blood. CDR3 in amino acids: CASSLRTGPYEQYF. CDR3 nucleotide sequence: TGTGCCAGCAGCTTGCGTACTGGGCCCTACGAGCAGTACTTC.